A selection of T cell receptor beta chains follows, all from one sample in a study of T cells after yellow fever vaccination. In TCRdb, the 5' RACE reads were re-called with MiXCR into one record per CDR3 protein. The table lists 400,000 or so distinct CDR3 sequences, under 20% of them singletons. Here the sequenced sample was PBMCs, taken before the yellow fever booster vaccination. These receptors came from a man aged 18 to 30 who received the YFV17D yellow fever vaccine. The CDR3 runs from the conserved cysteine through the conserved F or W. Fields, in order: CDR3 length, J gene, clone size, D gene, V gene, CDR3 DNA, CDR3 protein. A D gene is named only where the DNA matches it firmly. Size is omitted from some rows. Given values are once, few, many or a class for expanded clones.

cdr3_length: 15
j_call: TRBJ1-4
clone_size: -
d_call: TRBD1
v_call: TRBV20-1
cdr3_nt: TGCAGTGCTAGAGATTTCGGGACAGACAATGAAAAACTGTTTTTT
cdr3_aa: CSARDFGTDNEKLFF

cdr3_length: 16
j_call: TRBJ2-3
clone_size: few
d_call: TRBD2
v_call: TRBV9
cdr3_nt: TGTGCCAGCAGCGCCAGACTAGCGTCTAGCACAGATACGCAGTATTTT
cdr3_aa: CASSARLASSTDTQYF

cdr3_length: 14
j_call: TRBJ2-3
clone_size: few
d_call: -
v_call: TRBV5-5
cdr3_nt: TGTGCCAGCAGCTTGGCCGTTAAGCTTGATACGCAGTATTTT
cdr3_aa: CASSLAVKLDTQYF

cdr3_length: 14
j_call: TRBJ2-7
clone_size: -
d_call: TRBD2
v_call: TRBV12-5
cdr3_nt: TGTGCTAGTGGTTTGAGGACTAGCATCTACGAGCAGTACTTC
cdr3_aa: CASGLRTSIYEQYF

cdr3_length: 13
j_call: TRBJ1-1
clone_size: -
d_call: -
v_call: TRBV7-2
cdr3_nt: TGTGCCAGCAGCTTAAATGGGTACACTGAAGCTTTCTTT
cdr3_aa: CASSLNGYTEAFF

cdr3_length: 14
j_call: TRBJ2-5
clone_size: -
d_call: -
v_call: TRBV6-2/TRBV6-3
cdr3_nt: TGTGCCAGCAGTGTTGAGGGGGGTCGAGAGACCCAGTACTTC
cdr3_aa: CASSVEGGRETQYF

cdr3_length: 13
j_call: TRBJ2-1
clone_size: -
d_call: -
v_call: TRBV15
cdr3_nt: TGTGCCACCAGCAGACCCTTCCAGAATGAGCAGTTCTTC
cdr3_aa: CATSRPFQNEQFF

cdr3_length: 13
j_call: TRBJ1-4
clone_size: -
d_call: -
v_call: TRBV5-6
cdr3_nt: TGTGCCAGCAGGGGCATTAGTAATGAAAAACTGTTTTTT
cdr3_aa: CASRGISNEKLFF

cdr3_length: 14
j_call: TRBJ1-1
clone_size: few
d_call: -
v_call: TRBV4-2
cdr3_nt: TGTGCCAGCAGCCAAGCGGCGGGGGTCACTGAAGCTTTCTTT
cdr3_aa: CASSQAAGVTEAFF

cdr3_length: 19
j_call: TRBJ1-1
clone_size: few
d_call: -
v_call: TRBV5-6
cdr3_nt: TGTGCCAGCAGCTTCCGCCTAATGAAACCAGGGGTGGGAGGAACTGAAGCTTTCTTT
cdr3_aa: CASSFRLMKPGVGGTEAFF

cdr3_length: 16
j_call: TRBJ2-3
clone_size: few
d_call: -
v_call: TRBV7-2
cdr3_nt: TGTGCCAGCAGCTTAGAAGGTCGCGGGGTTGGTGATACGCAGTATTTT
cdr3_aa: CASSLEGRGVGDTQYF

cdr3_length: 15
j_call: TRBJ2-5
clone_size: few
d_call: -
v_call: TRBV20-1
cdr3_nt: TGCAGTGCTAGAGATGCCCCGGGGAGAAAAGAGACCCAGTACTTC
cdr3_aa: CSARDAPGRKETQYF

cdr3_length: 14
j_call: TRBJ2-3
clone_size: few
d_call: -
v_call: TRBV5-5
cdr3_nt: TGTGCCAGCAGCCCCTGGCAGGGATCAGATACGCAGTATTTT
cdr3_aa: CASSPWQGSDTQYF

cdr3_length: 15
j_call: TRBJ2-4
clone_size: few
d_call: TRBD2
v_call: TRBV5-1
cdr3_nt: TGCGCCAGCAGCTTGGCGGCGGGGGGGTTTGGCATTCAGTACTTC
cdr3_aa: CASSLAAGGFGIQYF

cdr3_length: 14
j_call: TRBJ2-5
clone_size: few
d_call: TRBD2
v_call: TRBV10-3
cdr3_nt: TGTGCCATCAGGGGGACTAGCGGAGAAGAGACCCAGTACTTC
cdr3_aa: CAIRGTSGEETQYF

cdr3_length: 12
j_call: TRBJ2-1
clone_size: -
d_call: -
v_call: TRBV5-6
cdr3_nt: TGTGCCAGCAGCGGGGGTCATAATGAGCAGTTCTTC
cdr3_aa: CASSGGHNEQFF

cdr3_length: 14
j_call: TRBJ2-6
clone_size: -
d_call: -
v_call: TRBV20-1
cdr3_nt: TGCAGTGCGAGAAGTAGCTCTGGGGCCAACGTCCTGACTTTC
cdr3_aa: CSARSSSGANVLTF

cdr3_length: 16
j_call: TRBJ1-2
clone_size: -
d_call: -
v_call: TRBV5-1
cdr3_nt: TGCGCCAGCAGCTTGAAAGCCGGACCTGCTAACTATGGCTACACCTTC
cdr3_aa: CASSLKAGPANYGYTF

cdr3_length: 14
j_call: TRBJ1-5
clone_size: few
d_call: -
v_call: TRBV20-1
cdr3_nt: TGCAGTGCTAGATACGGGGGGGCTGGTCAGCCCCAGCATTTT
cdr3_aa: CSARYGGAGQPQHF

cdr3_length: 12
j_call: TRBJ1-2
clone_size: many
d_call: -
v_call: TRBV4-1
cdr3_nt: TGCGCCAGCAGCCAATTAGGGGCTGGCTACACCTTC
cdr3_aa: CASSQLGAGYTF

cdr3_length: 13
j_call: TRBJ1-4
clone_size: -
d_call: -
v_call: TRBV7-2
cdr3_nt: TGTGCCAGCAGCTTGACGACAGATGAAAAACTGTTTTTT
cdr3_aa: CASSLTTDEKLFF

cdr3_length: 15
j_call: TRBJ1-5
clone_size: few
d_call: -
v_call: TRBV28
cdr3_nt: TGTGCCAGCAGTTTCGTAGGGAATAGCAATCAGCCCCAGCATTTT
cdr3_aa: CASSFVGNSNQPQHF

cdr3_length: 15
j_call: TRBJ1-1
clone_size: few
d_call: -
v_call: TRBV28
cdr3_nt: TGTGCCAGCAGCCCCCCGGGGGGGCCAGACACTGAAGCTTTCTTT
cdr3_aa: CASSPPGGPDTEAFF

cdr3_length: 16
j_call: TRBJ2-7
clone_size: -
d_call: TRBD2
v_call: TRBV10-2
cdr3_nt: TGCGCCAGCAGTGAGTCGTTTAGCGGGGACTTCTACGAGCAGTACTTC
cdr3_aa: CASSESFSGDFYEQYF

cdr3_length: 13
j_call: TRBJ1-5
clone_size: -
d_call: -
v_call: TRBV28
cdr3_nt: TGTGCCAGCAGTTTATATGGGCGGCAGGAGGAGGATTTT
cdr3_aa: CASSLYGRQEEDF